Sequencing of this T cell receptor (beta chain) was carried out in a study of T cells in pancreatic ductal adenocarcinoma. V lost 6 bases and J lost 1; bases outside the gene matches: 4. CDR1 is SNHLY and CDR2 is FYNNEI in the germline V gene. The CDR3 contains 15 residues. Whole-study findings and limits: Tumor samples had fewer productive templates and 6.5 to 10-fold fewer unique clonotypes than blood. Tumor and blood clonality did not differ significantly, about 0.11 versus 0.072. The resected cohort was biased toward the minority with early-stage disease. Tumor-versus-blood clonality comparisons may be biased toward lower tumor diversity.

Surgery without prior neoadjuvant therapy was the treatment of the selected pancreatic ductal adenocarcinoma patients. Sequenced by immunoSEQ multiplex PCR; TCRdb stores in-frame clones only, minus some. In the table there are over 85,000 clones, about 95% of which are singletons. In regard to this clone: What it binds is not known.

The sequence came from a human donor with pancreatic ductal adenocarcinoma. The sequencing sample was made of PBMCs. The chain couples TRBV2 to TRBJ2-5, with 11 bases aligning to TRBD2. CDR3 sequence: CASSQTSGAQETQYF. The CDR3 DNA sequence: TGTGCCAGCAGCCAGACTAGCGGGGCCCAAGAGACCCAGTACTTC. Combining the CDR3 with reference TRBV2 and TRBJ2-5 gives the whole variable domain EPEVTQTPSHQVTQMGQEVILRCVPISNHLYFYWYRQILGQKVEFLVSFYNNEISEKSEIFDDQFSVERPDGSNFTLKIRSTKLEDSAMYFCASSQTSGAQETQYFGPGTRLLVL.